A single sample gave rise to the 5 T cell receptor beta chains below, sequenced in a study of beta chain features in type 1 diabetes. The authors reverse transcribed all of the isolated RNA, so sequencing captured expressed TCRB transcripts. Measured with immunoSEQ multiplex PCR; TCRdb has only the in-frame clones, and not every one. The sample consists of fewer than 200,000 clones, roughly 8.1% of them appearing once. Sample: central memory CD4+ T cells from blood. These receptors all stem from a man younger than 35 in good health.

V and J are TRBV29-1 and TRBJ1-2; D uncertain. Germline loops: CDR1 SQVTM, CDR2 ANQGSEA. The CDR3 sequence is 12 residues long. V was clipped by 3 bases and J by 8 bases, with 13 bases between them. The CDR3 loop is CSVDRGLEGYTF. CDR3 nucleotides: TGCAGCGTTGACCGGGGTCTGGAAGGCTACACCTTC.

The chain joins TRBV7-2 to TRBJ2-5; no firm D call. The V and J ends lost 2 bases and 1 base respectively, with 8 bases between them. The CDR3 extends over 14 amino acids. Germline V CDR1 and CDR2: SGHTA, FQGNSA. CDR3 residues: CASSLSPGQETQYF. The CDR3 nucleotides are TGTGCCAGCAGCTTAAGTCCAGGCCAAGAGACCCAGTACTTC. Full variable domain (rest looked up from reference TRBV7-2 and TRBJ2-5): GAGVSQSPSNKVTEKGKDVELRCDPISGHTALYWYRQSLGQGLEFLIYFQGNSAPDKSGLPSDRFSAERTGGSVSTLTIQRTQQEDSAVYLCASSLSPGQETQYFGPGTRLLVL.

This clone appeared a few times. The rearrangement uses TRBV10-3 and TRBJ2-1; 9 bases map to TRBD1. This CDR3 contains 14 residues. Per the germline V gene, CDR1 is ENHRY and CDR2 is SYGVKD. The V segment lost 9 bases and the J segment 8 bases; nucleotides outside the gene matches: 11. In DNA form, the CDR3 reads TGTGCCATGGGAGCCGGGACAGGGTCCCATGAGCAGTTCTTC. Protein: CAMGAGTGSHEQFF.

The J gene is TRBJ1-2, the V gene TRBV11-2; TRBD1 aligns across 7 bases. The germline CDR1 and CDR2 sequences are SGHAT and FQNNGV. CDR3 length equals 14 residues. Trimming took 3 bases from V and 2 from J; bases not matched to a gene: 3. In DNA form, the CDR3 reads TGTGCCAGCAGCTTCGACAGGGCCAACTATGGCTACACCTTC. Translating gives CASSFDRANYGYTF.

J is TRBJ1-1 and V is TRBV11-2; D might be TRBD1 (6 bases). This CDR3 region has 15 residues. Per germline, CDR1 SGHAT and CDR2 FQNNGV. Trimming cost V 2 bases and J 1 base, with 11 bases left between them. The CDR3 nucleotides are TGTGCCAGCAGCTTAATGCGGGGGGCGAACACTGAAGCTTTCTTT. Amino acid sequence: CASSLMRGANTEAFF.